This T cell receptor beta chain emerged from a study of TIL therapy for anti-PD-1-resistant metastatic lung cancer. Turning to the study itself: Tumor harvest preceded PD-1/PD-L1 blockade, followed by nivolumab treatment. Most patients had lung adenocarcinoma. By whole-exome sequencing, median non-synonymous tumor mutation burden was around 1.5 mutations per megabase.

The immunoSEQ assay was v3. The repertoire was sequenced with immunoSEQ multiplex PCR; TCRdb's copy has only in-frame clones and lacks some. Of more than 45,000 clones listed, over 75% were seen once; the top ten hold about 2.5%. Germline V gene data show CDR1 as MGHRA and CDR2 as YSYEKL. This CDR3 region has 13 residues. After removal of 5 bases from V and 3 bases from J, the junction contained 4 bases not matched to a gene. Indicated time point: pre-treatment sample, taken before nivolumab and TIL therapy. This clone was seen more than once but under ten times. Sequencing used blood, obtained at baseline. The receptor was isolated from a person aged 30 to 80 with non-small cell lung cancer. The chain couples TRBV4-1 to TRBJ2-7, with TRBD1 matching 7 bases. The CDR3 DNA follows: TGCGCCAGCAGCTTCGACAGGGACTACGAGCAGTACTTC. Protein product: CASSFDRDYEQYF.